This T cell receptor (beta chain) was identified in a study of PD-1 blockade in classical Hodgkin lymphoma. Remarks on this clone: Its antigen is unknown.

Here immunoSEQ multiplex PCR was the method, and the copy in TCRdb shows in-frame clones only, minus some. The sample lists more than 25,000 clones, approximately 85% occurring once. Study-wide results and limits: Patients with a complete response exhibited baseline diversity comparable to newly diagnosed patients. Exclusion was applied to patients who started nivolumab under 1 year after ASCT. Unlike CD8+ TCR diversity, which did not rise significantly by C4D1, CD4+ TCR diversity did.

The time point was: cycle 4 day 1 (C4D1), after around six weeks of nivolumab. Every patient had relapsed following autologous stem cell transplantation, and cohorts differed in brentuximab vedotin exposure. Magnetic negative selection was used to purify CD4+ T cells from PBMCs that had been thawed. The J segment lost 15 bases and the V segment lost 1 base, leaving 9 bases of the junction unmatched. The CDR3 sequence is 13 residues long. Germline V CDR1 and CDR2: SGHRS, YFSETQ. V is TRBV5-1 and J is TRBJ2-1; 8 bases match TRBD2. The sequence was obtained from a human donor with classical Hodgkin lymphoma. The material sequenced was CD4+ T cells from blood, taken before the fourth cycle of nivolumab. The CDR3 DNA sequence: TGCGCCAGCAGCTTGCGAGCGGCGGGAGGTTTGTTCTTC. It specifies CASSLRAAGGLFF.